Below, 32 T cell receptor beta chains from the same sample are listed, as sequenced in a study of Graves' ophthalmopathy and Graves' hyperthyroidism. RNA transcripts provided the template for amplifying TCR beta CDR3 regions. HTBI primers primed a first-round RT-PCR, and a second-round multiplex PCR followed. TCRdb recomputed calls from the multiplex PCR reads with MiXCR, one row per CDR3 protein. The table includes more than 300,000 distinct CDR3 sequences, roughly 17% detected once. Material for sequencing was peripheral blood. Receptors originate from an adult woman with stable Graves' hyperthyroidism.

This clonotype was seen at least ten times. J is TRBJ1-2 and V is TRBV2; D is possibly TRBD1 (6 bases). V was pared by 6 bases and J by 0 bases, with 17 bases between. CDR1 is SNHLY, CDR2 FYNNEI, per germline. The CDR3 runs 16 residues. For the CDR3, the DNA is TGTGCCAGCAGCGCATCCCTCAGGGGAGCTAACTATGGCTACACCTTC. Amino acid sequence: CASSASLRGANYGYTF.

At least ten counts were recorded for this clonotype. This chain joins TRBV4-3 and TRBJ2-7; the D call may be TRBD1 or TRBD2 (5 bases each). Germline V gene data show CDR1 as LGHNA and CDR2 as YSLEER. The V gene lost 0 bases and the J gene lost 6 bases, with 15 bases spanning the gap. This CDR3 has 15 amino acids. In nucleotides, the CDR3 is TGCGCCAGCAGCCAAGACCGGGACCGAAGATTCGAGCAGTACTTC. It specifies CASSQDRDRRFEQYF.

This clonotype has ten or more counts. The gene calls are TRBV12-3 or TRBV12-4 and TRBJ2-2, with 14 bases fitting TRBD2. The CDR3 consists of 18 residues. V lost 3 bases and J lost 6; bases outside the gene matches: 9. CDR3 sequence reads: CASSFRQGLAGVAGELFF. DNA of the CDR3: TGTGCCAGCAGTTTCAGGCAGGGACTAGCGGGAGTAGCCGGGGAGCTGTTTTTT.

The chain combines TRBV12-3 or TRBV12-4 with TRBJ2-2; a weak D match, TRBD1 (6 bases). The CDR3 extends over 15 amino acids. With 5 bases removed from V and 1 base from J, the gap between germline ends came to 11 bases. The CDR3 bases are TGTGCCAGCAGTGGGACAAGTTTGAACACCGGGGAGCTGTTTTTT. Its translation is CASSGTSLNTGELFF.

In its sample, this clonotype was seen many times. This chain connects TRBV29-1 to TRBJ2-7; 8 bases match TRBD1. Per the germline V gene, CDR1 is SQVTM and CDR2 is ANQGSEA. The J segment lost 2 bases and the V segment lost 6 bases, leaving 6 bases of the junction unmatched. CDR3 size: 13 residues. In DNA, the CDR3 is TGCAGCGTCGGACAGGGCAGAACCTACGAGCAGTACTTC. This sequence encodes CSVGQGRTYEQYF.

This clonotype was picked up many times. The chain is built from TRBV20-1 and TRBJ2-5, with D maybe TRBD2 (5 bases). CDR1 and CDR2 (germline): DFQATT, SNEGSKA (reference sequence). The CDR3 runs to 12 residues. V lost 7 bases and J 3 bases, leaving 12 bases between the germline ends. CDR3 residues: CSVLANKETQYF. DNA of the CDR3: TGCAGTGTTCTAGCCAACAAAGAGACCCAGTACTTC.

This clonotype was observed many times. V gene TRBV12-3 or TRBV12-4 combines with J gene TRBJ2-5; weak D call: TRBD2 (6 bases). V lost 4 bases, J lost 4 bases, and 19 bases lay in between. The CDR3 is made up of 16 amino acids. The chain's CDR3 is CASSSSSGGKRETQYF. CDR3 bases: TGTGCCAGCAGTTCCAGCAGCGGCGGGAAAAGAGAGACCCAGTACTTC.

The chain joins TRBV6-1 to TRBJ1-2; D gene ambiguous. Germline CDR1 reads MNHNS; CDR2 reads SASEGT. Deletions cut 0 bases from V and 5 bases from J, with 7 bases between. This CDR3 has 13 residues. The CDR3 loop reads CASSEARRYGYTF. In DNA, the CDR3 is TGTGCCAGCAGTGAAGCTCGCCGGTATGGCTACACCTTC.

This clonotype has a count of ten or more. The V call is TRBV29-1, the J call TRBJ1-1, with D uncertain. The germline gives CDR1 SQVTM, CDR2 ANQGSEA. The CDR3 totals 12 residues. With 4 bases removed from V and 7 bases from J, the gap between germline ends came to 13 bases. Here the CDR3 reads CSVVVGQREAFF. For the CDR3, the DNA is TGCAGCGTTGTAGTTGGGCAGCGTGAAGCTTTCTTT. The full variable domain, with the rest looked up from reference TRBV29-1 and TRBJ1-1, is SAVISQKPSRDICQRGTSLTIQCQVDSQVTMMFWYRQQPGQSLTLIATANQGSEATYESGFVIDKFPISRPNLTFSTLTVSNMSPEDSSIYLCSVVVGQREAFFGQGTRLTVV.

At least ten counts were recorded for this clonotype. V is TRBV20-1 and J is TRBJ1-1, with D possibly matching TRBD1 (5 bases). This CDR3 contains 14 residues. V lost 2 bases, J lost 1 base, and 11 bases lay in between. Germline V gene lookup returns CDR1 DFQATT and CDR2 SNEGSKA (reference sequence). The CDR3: CSARSGGANTEAFF. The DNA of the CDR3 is TGCAGTGCTAGAAGTGGAGGGGCGAACACTGAAGCTTTCTTT.

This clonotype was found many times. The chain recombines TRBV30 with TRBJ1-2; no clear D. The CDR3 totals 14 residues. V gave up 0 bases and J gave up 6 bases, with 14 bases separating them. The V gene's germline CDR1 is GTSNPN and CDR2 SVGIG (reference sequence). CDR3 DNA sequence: TGTGCCTGGAGTGTACTACCAAGGACGGATGGCTACACCTTC. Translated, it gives CAWSVLPRTDGYTF.

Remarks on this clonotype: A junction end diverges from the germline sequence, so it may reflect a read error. The CDR3 region is CASSIRRDRYYDQYF. CDR3 nucleotides: TGTGCCAGTAGTATTCGACGGGACAGATACTACGATCAGTACTTC. This chain connects TRBV19 to TRBJ2-7; 7 bases are a match to TRBD1. The CDR3 totals 15 residues. CDR1 is LNHDA, CDR2 SQIVND, per germline (reference sequence).

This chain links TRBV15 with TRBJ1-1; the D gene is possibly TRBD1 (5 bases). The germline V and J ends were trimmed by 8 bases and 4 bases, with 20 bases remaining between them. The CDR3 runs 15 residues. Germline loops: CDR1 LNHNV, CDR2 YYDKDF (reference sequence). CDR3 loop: CATADNRLSFTEAFF. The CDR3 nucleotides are TGTGCCACCGCAGACAACAGGCTCTCCTTCACTGAAGCTTTCTTT. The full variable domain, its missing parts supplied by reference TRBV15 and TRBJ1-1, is DAMVIQNPRYQVTQFGKPVTLSCSQTLNHNVMYWYQQKSSQAPKLLFHYYDKDFNNEADTPDNFQSRRPNTSFCFLDIRSPGLGDTAMYLCATADNRLSFTEAFFGQGTRLTVV.

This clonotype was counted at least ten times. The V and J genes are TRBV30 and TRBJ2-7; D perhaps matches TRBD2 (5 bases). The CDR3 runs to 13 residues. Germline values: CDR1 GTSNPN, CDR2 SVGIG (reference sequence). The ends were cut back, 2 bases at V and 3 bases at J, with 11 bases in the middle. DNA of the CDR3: TGTGCCTGGAGTAGGGTAGCGTTCTACGAGCAGTACTTC. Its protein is CAWSRVAFYEQYF.

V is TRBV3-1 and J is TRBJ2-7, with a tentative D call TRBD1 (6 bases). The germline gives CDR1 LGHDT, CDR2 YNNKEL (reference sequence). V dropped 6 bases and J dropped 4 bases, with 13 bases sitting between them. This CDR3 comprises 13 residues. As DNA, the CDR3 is TGTGCCAGCAGTCGACAGGCCGAGTACGAGCAGTACGTC. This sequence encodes CASSRQAEYEQYV.

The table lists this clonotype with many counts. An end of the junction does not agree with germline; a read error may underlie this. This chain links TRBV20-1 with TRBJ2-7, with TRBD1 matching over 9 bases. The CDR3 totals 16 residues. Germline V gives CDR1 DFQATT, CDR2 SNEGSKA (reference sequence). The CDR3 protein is CSARDTSDRGFYEQCF. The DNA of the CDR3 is TGCAGTGCTAGAGATACGAGCGACAGGGGGTTCTACGAGCAGTGCTTC.

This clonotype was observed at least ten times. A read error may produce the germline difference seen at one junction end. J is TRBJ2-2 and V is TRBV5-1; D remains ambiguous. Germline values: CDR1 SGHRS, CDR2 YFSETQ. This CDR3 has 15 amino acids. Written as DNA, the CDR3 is TGCGCCAGCAGCTTGGCCAGGTTGAACACCGGAGAGCTGTTTTTT. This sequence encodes CASSLARLNTGELFF.

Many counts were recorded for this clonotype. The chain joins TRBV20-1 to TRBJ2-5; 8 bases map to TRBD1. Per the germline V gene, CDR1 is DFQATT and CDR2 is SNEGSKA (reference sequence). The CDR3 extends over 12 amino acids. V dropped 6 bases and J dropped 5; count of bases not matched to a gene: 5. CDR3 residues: CSANRGVETQYF. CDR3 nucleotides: TGCAGTGCGAACAGGGGGGTGGAGACCCAGTACTTC.

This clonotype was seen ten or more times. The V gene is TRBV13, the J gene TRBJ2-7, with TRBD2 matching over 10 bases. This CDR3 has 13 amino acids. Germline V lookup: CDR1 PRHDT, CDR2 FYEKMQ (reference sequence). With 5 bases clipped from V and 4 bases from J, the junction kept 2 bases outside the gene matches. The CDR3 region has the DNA TGTGCCAGCAGCATTAGCGGGAGGTACGAGCAGTACTTC. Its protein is CASSISGRYEQYF. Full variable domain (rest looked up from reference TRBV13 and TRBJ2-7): AAGVIQSPRHLIKEKRETATLKCYPIPRHDTVYWYQQGPGQDPQFLISFYEKMQSDKGSIPDRFSAQQFSDYHSELNMSSLELGDSALYFCASSISGRYEQYFGPGTRLTVT.

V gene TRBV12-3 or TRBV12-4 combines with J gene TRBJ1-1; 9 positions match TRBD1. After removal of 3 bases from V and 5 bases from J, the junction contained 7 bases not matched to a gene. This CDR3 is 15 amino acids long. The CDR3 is CASSLDRGSITEAFF. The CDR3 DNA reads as TGTGCCAGCAGTTTGGACAGGGGCAGTATAACTGAAGCTTTCTTT.

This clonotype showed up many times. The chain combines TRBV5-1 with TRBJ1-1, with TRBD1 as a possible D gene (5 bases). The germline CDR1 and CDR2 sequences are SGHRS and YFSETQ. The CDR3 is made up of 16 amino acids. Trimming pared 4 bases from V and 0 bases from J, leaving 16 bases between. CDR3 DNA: TGCGCCAGCAGCCCCTCCGCGACAGTTATGAACACTGAAGCTTTCTTT. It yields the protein CASSPSATVMNTEAFF.

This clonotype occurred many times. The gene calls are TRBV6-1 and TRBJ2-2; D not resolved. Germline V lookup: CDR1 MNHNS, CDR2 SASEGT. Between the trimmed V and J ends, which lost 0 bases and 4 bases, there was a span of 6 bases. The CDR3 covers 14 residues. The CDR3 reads CASSEALTTGELFF. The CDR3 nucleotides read TGTGCCAGCAGTGAAGCCTTAACCACCGGGGAGCTGTTTTTT.

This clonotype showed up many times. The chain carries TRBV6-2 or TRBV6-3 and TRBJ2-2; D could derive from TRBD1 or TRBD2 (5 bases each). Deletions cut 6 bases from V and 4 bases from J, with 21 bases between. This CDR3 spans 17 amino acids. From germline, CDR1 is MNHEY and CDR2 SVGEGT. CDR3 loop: CASSLLVGQRGTGELFF. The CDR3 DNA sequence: TGTGCCAGCAGCCTACTAGTTGGGCAGAGGGGCACCGGGGAGCTGTTTTTT.

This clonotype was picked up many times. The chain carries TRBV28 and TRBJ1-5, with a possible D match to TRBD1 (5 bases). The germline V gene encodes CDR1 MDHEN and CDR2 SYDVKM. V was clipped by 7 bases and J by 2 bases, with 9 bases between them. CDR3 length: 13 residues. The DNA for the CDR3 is TGTGCCAGCAAAGGGACCCGCAATCAGCCCCAGCATTTT. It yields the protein CASKGTRNQPQHF.

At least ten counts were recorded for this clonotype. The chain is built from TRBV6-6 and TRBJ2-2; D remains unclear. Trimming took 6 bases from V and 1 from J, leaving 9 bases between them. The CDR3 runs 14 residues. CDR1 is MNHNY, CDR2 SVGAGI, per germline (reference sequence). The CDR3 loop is CASSPLRNTGELFF. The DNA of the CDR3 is TGTGCCAGCAGCCCTTTAAGGAACACCGGGGAGCTGTTTTTT.

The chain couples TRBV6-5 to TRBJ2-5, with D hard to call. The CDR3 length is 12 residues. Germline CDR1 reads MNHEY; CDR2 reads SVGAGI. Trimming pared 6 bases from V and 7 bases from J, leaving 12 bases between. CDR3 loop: CASSSVPGTQYF. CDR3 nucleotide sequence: TGTGCCAGCAGCTCCGTTCCTGGGACCCAGTACTTC.

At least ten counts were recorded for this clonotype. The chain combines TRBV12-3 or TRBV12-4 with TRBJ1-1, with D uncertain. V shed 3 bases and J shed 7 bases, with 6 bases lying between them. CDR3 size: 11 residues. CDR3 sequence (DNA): TGTGCCAGCAGTTTGGGAAGTGAAGCTTTCTTT. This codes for CASSLGSEAFF.

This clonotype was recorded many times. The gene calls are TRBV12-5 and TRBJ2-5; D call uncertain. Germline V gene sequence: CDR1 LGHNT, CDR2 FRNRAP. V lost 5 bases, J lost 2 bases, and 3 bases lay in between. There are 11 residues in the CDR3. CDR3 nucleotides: TGTGCTAGTGGTATTCAAGAGACCCAGTACTTC. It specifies CASGIQETQYF.

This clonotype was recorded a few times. The CDR3 loop is CASSLGWGQSYEQYF. In DNA form, the CDR3 reads TGCGCCAGCAGCTTGGGATGGGGACAGTCCTACGAGCAGTACTTC. The chain recombines TRBV5-1 with TRBJ2-7, with 7 bases fitting TRBD1. Germline V lookup: CDR1 SGHRS, CDR2 YFSETQ. V trimming: 0 bases; J trimming: 1 base; junction bases outside the gene matches: 4. The CDR3 covers 15 residues. Full variable domain (remainder filled in from reference TRBV5-1 and TRBJ2-7): KAGVTQTPRYLIKTRGQQVTLSCSPISGHRSVSWYQQTPGQGLQFLFEYFSETQRNKGNFPGRFSGRQFSNSRSEMNVSTLELGDSALYLCASSLGWGQSYEQYFGPGTRLTVT.

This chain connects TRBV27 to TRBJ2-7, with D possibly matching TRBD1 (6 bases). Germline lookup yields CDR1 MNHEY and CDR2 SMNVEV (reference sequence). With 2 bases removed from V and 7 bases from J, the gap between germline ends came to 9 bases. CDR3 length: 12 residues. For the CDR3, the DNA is TGTGCCAGCAGTTTACCCAGGGGTGAGCAGTACTTC. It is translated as CASSLPRGEQYF.

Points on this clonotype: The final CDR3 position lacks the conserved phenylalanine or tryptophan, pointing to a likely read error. The CDR3 here is CSANPASADTGELFV. Written as DNA, the CDR3 is TGCAGTGCCAATCCGGCTAGCGCTGACACCGGGGAGCTGTTTGTT. This sequence joins TRBV20-1 and TRBJ2-2; tentative D call: TRBD2 (6 bases). There are 15 residues in the CDR3. Trimming took 6 bases from V and 3 from J, leaving 17 bases between them. The germline V gene has CDR1 DFQATT and CDR2 SNEGSKA (reference sequence).

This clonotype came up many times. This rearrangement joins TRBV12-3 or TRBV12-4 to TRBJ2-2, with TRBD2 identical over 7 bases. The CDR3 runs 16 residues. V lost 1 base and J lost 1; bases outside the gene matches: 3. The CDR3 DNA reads TGTGCCAGCAGTTTAGTTGAGCGGGAGAACACCGGGGAGCTGTTTTTT. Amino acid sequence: CASSLVERENTGELFF.